The 5 T cell receptor beta chains in this list originate from one sample, sequenced in a study of blood T cell repertoires in COVID-19. Profiling relied on immunoSEQ multiplex PCR, and the TCRdb table lists in-frame clones only, not all of them. This table has hundreds of thousands of clones, roughly nine tenths appearing once. Sequences were obtained from peripheral blood. The source of these receptors is a woman in her twenties or thirties with COVID-19, enrolled during active disease.

This clone is a singleton in its sample. This chain joins TRBV6-2 or TRBV6-3 and TRBJ2-7, with TRBD1 matching over 10 bases. The CDR3 sequence is 13 residues long. Germline CDR1 is MNHEY and CDR2 is SVGEGT. Trimming cost V 5 bases and J 7 bases; bases outside gene matches: 5. CDR3 sequence (DNA): TGTGCCAGCAGTGGGACAGGGGAGGTTGAGCAGTACGTC. This codes for CASSGTGEVEQYV.

The CDR3 sequence is CSAMSTGRIYEQYV. Here the CDR3 DNA reads TGCAGCGCGATGTCCACAGGGCGTATCTACGAGCAGTACGTC. J is TRBJ2-7 and V is TRBV29-1; tentative D call: TRBD1 (6 bases). The germline V gene has CDR1 SQVTM and CDR2 ANQGSEA. Trimming removed 7 bases from V and 3 bases from J, with 19 bases in between. The length of the CDR3 is 14 residues.

This chain connects TRBV19 to TRBJ2-5; a weak D match, TRBD1 (5 bases). This CDR3 comprises 15 residues. V was trimmed by 1 base and J by 4 bases, leaving 13 bases between them. Germline V lookup: CDR1 LNHDA, CDR2 SQIVND (reference sequence). The CDR3 loop is CASSIGRPQGETQYF. The CDR3, as DNA: TGTGCCAGTAGTATAGGTCGGCCCCAGGGAGAGACCCAGTACTTC. Using reference TRBV19 and TRBJ2-5 for the parts outside the CDR3, the full variable domain is DGGITQSPKYLFRKEGQNVTLSCEQNLNHDAMYWYRQDPGQGLRLIYYSQIVNDFQKGDIAEGYSVSREKKESFPLTVTSAQKNPTAFYLCASSIGRPQGETQYFGPGTRLLVL.

This chain connects TRBV3-1 (or the pseudogene TRBV3-2) to TRBJ2-7; 9 positions agree with TRBD1. The V gene's germline CDR1 is LGHDT and CDR2 YNNKEL (reference sequence). The CDR3 is made up of 15 amino acids. V shed 4 bases and J 3 bases; nucleotides not matched to a gene: 7. The CDR3 protein is CASSRFQTGGYEQYF. For the CDR3, the DNA is TGTGCCAGCAGCCGATTTCAGACAGGGGGCTACGAGCAGTACTTC.

Only a few counts were recorded for this clone. At one end the junction does not follow the germline gene, possibly because of a read error. The chain uses TRBV7-7 and TRBJ2-2; TRBD1 matches at 8 bases. Germline CDR1 and CDR2: SSHAT and FNYEAQ (reference sequence). The CDR3 totals 15 residues. In nucleotides, the CDR3 is TGTGCTAGCAGTCAGGACAGGGTCACCACCGGGGAGCTGTTTTTT. Its translation: CASSQDRVTTGELFF.